Each of the 15 T cell receptor beta chains below was sequenced from the same sample in a study of somatic mutations in cytotoxic T cells in rheumatoid arthritis (dated by TCRdb to between 2016 and 2019). The library came from the immunoSEQ multiplex PCR assay. As stored in TCRdb, this immuneACCESS dataset retains in-frame rearrangements with V and J assigned. A fraction of the clones does not appear; measured against another copy, unresolved V genes explain less than half of the discrepancy, and the remainder lacks a known reason. This sample gives almost 20,000 clones in total; approximately 87% of them show up just once. The top ten clonotypes cover about 15% of the sample. Sequencing was carried out using CD8+ T cells sorted from blood. The receptors come from a man between 40 and 49 years old in good health.

CDR3 nucleotide sequence: TGCGCCAGCAGCTTGGCCCACAGTCCCACCTACAATGAGCAGTTCTTC. It yields the protein CASSLAHSPTYNEQFF. The chain employs TRBV5-1 and TRBJ2-1; D is undetermined. CDR1 SGHRS and CDR2 YFSETQ come from the germline V gene. This CDR3 comprises 16 residues. The ends were cut back, 0 bases at V and 2 bases at J, with 12 bases in the middle.

This clone was seen more than once but under ten times. The gene calls are TRBV27 and TRBJ2-7; D uncertain. The germline V and J ends were trimmed by 4 bases and 5 bases, with 18 bases remaining between them. The germline gives CDR1 MNHEY, CDR2 SMNVEV (reference sequence). The CDR3 has 15 residues. This CDR3 reads CASSSFPGRSNEQYF. As DNA, the CDR3 is TGTGCCAGCAGTTCCTTCCCTGGCAGGAGCAACGAGCAGTACTTC.

Written as DNA, the CDR3 is TGCGCCAGCAAAGAGGAACTGGCCCAATTTCAAGAGACCCAGTACTTC. Protein product: CASKEELAQFQETQYF. The genes are TRBV5-1 and TRBJ2-5; no reliable D call. Germline loops: CDR1 SGHRS, CDR2 YFSETQ. Trimming removed 6 bases at V and 2 bases at J, with 20 bases between. This CDR3 spans 16 amino acids.

The chain uses TRBV6-5 and TRBJ1-2; D is undetermined. Germline V gene data show CDR1 as MNHEY and CDR2 as SVGAGI. Trimming stripped 8 bases from V and 5 bases from J, with 6 bases between. This CDR3 has 10 amino acids. The CDR3 protein is CASWGYGYTF. The CDR3 DNA sequence: TGTGCCAGCTGGGGATATGGCTACACCTTC.

The chain couples TRBV4-2 to TRBJ2-1; 9 nucleotides match TRBD2. The junction had 7 bases not matched to a gene; V was cut back by 0 bases and J by 4 bases. The length of the CDR3 is 17 residues. Germline CDR1 LGHNA, CDR2 YNFKEQ. The CDR3 protein is CASSQDRPSGAYNEQFF. CDR3 nucleotides: TGTGCCAGCAGCCAAGATCGGCCTAGCGGGGCTTACAATGAGCAGTTCTTC.

The gene calls are TRBV28 and TRBJ2-7; D uncertain. The V end was cut by 1 base, the J end by 2 bases, with 9 bases between. The germline gives CDR1 MDHEN, CDR2 SYDVKM. The CDR3 totals 14 residues. The CDR3 DNA reads TGTGCCAGCAGTTTATCGGGCTACCCCTACGAGCAGTACTTC. Translated: CASSLSGYPYEQYF.

CDR3 sequence: CASSPQRGGQDTEAFF. In DNA form, the CDR3 reads TGTGCCAGCAGTCCCCAGCGGGGGGGTCAGGACACTGAAGCTTTCTTT. The V call is TRBV28, the J call TRBJ1-1; tentatively, D is TRBD1 (5 bases). Trimming left V 5 bases short and J 3 bases short, with 19 bases between. The CDR3 spans 16 residues. Germline V lookup: CDR1 MDHEN, CDR2 SYDVKM.

This clone was seen once. The chain couples TRBV6-5 to TRBJ2-2; 7 bases line up with TRBD2. Per the germline V gene, CDR1 is MNHEY and CDR2 is SVGAGI. This CDR3 contains 15 residues. V lost 6 bases to trimming and J lost 0 bases; unmatched junction nucleotides: 4. The chain's CDR3 is CASSLLAANTGELFF. CDR3 sequence (DNA): TGTGCCAGCAGCCTCCTAGCGGCGAACACCGGGGAGCTGTTTTTT.

J is TRBJ1-1 and V is TRBV11-2; D possibly corresponds to TRBD1 (6 bases). The germline CDR1 and CDR2 sequences are SGHAT and FQNNGV. V was cut by 1 base and J by 3 bases, with 6 bases left in between. The CDR3 has 13 amino acids. For the CDR3, the DNA is TGTGCCAGCAGCTTAGCAGGGGACACTGAAGCTTTCTTT. It encodes CASSLAGDTEAFF.

V usage is TRBV7-7 and J usage is TRBJ2-5; tentatively, D is TRBD1 (6 bases). CDR3 size: 12 residues. V lost 5 bases and J 5 bases, leaving 9 bases between the germline ends. CDR1 and CDR2 (germline): SSHAT, FNYEAQ (reference sequence). In DNA form, the CDR3 reads TGTGCCAGCAGCATCGACAGGGAGACCCAGTACTTC. The encoded protein is CASSIDRETQYF.

The J gene is TRBJ2-3, the V gene TRBV2; 8 nucleotides line up with TRBD1. CDR1 SNHLY and CDR2 FYNNEI come from the germline V gene. CDR3 length: 19 amino acids. The V gene end was trimmed by 10 bases and the J gene end by 1 base; junction bases not matched to a gene: 22. Written as DNA, the CDR3 is TGTGCCACTCCGCATGCGACAGGGGATTTCGCGGTTGGCACAGATACGCAGTATTTT. Its protein product is CATPHATGDFAVGTDTQYF.

The chain uses TRBV18 and TRBJ2-7; D gene unclear. The germline gives CDR1 KGHSH, CDR2 LQKENI. This CDR3 contains 12 residues. Trimming pared 4 bases from V and 2 bases from J, leaving 6 bases between. The CDR3 loop is CASSLKPYEQYF. CDR3 in DNA: TGTGCCAGCTCACTGAAGCCCTACGAGCAGTACTTC. Full variable domain (remainder filled in from reference TRBV18 and TRBJ2-7): NAGVMQNPRHLVRRRGQEARLRCSPMKGHSHVYWYRQLPEEGLKFMVYLQKENIIDESGMPKERFSAEFPKEGPSILRIQQVVRGDSAAYFCASSLKPYEQYFGPGTRLTVT.

By frequency in the sample, this clone is medium-sized. The chain combines TRBV7-9 with TRBJ1-5; D remains unclear. Per the germline V gene, CDR1 is SEHNR and CDR2 is FQNEAQ (reference sequence). The CDR3 extends over 12 amino acids. Trimming pared 5 bases from V and 10 bases from J, leaving 12 bases between. DNA of the CDR3: TGTGCCAGCAGCGTTGGGAGTGCCCCCCAGCATTTT. It encodes CASSVGSAPQHF.

This clone was counted a single time. The rearrangement joins TRBV27 to TRBJ2-3, with 10 bases identical to TRBD1. The CDR3 is 14 amino acids. V dropped 5 bases and J dropped 4; count of bases not matched to a gene: 3. Germline V CDR1 and CDR2: MNHEY, SMNVEV (reference sequence). CDR3 sequence: CASSRGQGPDTQYF. In DNA form, the CDR3 reads TGTGCCAGCAGTAGGGGACAGGGGCCAGATACGCAGTATTTT.

This sequence joins TRBV29-1 and TRBJ2-3; D gene unclear. From germline, CDR1 is SQVTM and CDR2 ANQGSEA. Trimming took 3 bases from V and 2 from J, leaving 18 bases between them. CDR3 size: 16 residues. The CDR3 sequence: CSVDENKGVVTDTQYF. CDR3 nucleotide sequence: TGCAGCGTTGATGAGAACAAAGGCGTCGTCACAGATACGCAGTATTTT.